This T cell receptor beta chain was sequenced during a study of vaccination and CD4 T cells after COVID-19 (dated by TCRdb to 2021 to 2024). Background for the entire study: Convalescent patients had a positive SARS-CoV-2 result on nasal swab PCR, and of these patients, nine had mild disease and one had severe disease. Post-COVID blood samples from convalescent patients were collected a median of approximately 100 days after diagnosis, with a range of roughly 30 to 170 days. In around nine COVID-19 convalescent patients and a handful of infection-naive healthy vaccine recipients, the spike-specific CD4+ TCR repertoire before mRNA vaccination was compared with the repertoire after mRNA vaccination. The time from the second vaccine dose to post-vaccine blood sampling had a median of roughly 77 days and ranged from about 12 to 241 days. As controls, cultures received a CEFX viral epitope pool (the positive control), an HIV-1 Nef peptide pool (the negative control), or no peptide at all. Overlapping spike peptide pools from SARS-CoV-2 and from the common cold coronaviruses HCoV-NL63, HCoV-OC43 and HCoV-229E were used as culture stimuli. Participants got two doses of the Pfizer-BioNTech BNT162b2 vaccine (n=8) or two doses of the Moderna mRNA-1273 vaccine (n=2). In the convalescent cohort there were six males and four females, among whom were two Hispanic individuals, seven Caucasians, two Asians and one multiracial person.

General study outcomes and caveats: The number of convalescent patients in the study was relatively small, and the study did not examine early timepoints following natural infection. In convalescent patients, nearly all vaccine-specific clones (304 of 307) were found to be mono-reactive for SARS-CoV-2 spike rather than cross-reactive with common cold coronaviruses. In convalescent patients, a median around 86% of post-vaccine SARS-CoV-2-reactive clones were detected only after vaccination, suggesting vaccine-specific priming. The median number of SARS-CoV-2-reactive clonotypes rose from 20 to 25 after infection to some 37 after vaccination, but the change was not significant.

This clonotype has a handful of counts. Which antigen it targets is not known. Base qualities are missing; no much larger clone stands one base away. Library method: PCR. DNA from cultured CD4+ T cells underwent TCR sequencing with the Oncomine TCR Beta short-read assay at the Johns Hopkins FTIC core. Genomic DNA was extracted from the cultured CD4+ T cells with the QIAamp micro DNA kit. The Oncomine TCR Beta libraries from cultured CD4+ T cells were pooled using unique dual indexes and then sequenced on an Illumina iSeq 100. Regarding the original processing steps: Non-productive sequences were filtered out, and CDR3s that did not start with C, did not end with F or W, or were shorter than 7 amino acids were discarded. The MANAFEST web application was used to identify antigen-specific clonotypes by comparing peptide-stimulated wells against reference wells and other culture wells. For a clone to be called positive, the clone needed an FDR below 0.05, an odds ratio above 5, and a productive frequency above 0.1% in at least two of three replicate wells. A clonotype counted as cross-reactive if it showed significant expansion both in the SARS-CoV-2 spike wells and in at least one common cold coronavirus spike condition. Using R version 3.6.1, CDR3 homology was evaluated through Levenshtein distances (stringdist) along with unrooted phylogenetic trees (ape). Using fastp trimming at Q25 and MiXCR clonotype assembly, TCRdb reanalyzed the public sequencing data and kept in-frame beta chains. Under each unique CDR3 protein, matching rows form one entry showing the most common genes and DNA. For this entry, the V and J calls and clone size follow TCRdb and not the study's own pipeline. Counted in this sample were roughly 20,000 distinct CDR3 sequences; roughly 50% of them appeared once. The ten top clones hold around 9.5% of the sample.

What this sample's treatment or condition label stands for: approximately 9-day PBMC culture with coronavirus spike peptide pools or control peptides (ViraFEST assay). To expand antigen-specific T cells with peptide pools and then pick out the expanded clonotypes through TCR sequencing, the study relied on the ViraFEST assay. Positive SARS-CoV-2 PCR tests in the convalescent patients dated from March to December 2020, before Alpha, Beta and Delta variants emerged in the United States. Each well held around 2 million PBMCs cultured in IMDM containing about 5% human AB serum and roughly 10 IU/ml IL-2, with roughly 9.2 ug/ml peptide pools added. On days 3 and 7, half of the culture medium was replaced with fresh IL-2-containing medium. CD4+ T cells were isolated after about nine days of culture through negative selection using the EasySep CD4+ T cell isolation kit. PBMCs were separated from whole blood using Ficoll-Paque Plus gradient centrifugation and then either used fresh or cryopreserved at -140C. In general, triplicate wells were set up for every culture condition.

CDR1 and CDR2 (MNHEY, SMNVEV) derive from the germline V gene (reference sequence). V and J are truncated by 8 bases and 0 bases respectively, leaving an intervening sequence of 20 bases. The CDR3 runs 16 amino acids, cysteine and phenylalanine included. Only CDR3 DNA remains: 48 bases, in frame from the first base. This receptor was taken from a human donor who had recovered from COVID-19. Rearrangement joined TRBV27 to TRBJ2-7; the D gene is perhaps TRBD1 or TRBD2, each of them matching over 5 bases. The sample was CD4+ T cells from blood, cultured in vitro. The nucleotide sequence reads TGTGCCAGCGCGCTGGGGGTGGGGCGCTCCTCCTACGAGCAGTACTTC. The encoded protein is CASALGVGRSSYEQYF.